This paragraph covers one T cell receptor (beta chain) sequence. Its antigen is still unknown. Base qualities are missing; no much larger clone stands one base away. The library was prepared using the immunoSEQ multiplex PCR assay. The source is immuneACCESS, and TCRdb retained only in-frame sequences with V and J called. Part of the clones is not carried over; for the studies checked, unresolved V genes explain less than half of this, and the remainder is unexplained. A total of 45,000 to 65,000 clones appear in this sample, about 95% of them only once. About 3% of the sample lies in the top ten. The CDR3 numbers 15 residues from cysteine through phenylalanine. The CDR3 DNA has 45 bases and is translated from base 1. Trimming leaves V shorter by 11 bases and J shorter by 0 bases, with the junction holding 10 bases beyond the gene matches. The germline V gene gives CDR1 as ENHRY and CDR2 as SYGVKD.

The sample comes from a study of technical replicates of blood from a handful of donors (dated by TCRdb to 2016 to 2017). This TCR derives from a human donor in good health. Some clones in this sample may be carry-over from other donors' samples. The sample taken for sequencing was PBMCs. The V gene is TRBV10-3 and the J gene is TRBJ2-7; 10 bases in the junction line up with TRBD1. For the CDR3, the sequence is CASWPGTGVSYEQYF. The DNA sequence is TGTGCCTCGTGGCCCGGGACAGGGGTCTCCTACGAGCAGTACTTC.